This T cell receptor (beta chain) was recovered during a study of T cells in Graves' hyperthyroidism and ophthalmopathy. This clonotype was seen many times. There were TCR beta CDR3 regions amplified from RNA transcripts. TCR CDR3 underwent first-round RT-PCR with the HTBI primer set. TCRdb reprocessed the multiplex PCR reads via MiXCR and lists one record per CDR3 protein. Of approximately 250,000 distinct CDR3 sequences listed, 24% are singletons. This CDR3 contains 16 residues. J was trimmed by 5 bases and V by 0 bases; bases with no gene match: 12. The germline CDR1 and CDR2 sequences are DFQATT and SNEGSKA (reference sequence). For ophthalmopathy patients, the Clinical Activity Score was at least 3 and the NOSPECS grade at least 4; duration was under 3 months. Each 10 ml fresh peripheral blood draw supplied the PBMCs.

Sequenced sample: blood. The chain couples TRBV20-1 to TRBJ2-5, with 7 bases lining up with TRBD2. The TCR was taken from a woman aged 40 to 49 with Graves' ophthalmopathy. The CDR3 sequence is CSARDVGGGLIETQYF. The CDR3 DNA reads as TGCAGTGCTAGAGATGTTGGGGGAGGGCTAATTGAGACCCAGTACTTC.